This entry features one T cell receptor (beta chain) sequence. Its antigen is unidentified. The CDR3 is 16 amino acids. From germline, CDR1 is MDHEN and CDR2 SYDVKM. The junction had 9 bases not matched to a gene; V was cut back by 6 bases and J by 3 bases. The sample belongs to a study of T cell repertoires in cytomegalovirus infection. Study overall: Public TCR beta signatures were indicative of both CMV infection and a matching HLA type.

TCRdb passed the reads through MiXCR, listing each CDR3 protein once. This sample has about 130,000 distinct CDR3 sequences, with roughly a quarter found just once. Notes on the study in general: Summed public TCR beta family frequency identified CMV carriers bearing the relevant HLA. There were HLA-C-restricted CMV-specific TCR beta clonotypes dominating the ex vivo response.

The sample taken for sequencing was PBMCs, sequenced either directly or after in vitro stimulation (not recorded which). The V and J genes are TRBV28 and TRBJ2-2; 8 nucleotides agree with TRBD1. The origin of this receptor is a human donor in good health (CMV status not recorded). Some clones in this sample may be carry-over from other donors' samples. The CDR3 region is CASSYPDRVDTGELFF. Written as DNA, the CDR3 is TGTGCCAGCAGCTATCCGGACAGGGTCGACACCGGGGAGCTGTTTTTT.